This TCR beta chain was captured by sequencing in a study of identical twins. Overall study results and limits: Fewer insertions marked abundant cord blood beta clonotypes; young adult naive trended weakly, memory not at all. Findings depended on cross-sectional statistics rather than tracking the same donors. Out-of-frame alpha sequences common to twins exhibited an excess of low generation probability.

The CDR3 consists of 15 residues. Germline loops: CDR1 LNHNV, CDR2 YYDKDF (reference sequence). J was trimmed by 1 base and V by 4 bases; bases with no gene match: 4. In regard to this clonotype: The antigen remains unidentified.

TCRdb re-analysed the 5' RACE reads in MiXCR, keeping a single row per CDR3 protein. The table records 350,000 or so distinct CDR3 sequences, roughly 9% of them present only once. The source material was naive T cells sorted from blood. This TCR was recovered from a woman between 50 and 59 years old in good health. V and J are TRBV15 and TRBJ2-3; 8 bases match TRBD2. CDR3 sequence: CATSNGLARTDTQYF. The DNA for the CDR3 is TGTGCCACCAGCAACGGACTAGCCCGCACAGATACGCAGTATTTT.